The clone carrying this T cell receptor beta chain has ten or more counts. As yet, its antigen is unknown. Trimming removed 0 bases at V and 14 bases at J, with 17 bases between. There are 14 residues in the CDR3. Germline V gene data show CDR1 as MGHRA and CDR2 as YSYEKL. TCRdb reprocessed the 5' RACE reads with MiXCR, giving one entry per CDR3 protein. The data contain under 200,000 distinct CDR3 sequences, 9.5% to 13% of them singletons. The record originates from a study of CD8 T cells in ankylosing spondylitis. Study observations and caveats: For ankylosing spondylitis blood, a TCR beta motif of 7 or 8 highly homologous variants appeared characteristic.

The sequenced material came from blood, either unsorted or a sorted T cell fraction (not recorded which). This chain joins TRBV4-1 and TRBJ2-1; possibly TRBD1 for D (5 bases). The receptor was derived from a male donor with ankylosing spondylitis or in good health (not recorded which). CDR3 sequence (DNA): TGCGCCAGCAGCCAAGAACAGGTGGGCGGCCAGAAGTTCTTC. It encodes CASSQEQVGGQKFF.